This is a list of T cell receptor beta chains from one sample in a study of blood T cells in healthy people across ages. TCRdb analysed the 5' RACE reads with MiXCR anew, one entry per CDR3 protein. The sample yields hundreds of thousands of distinct CDR3 sequences, about 50% seen once. The sequenced sample consisted of blood. The receptors originated from a woman aged 80 or over in good health. CDR3s include the opening cysteine and the closing phenylalanine or tryptophan. D genes are given only for firm matches. Expanded clones are given a class, and other clones once, few, many or no size at all.

D gene: .
clone size: many
V gene: TRBV3-1
J gene: TRBJ2-4
CDR3 DNA: TGTGCCAGCAGCCAAGATCGAGCGCGTTGGAGCAACATTCAGTACTTC
CDR3 protein: CASSQDRARWSNIQYF

D gene: .
clone size: .
V gene: TRBV4-3
J gene: TRBJ2-6
CDR3 DNA: TGCGCCAGCAGCCAAGACGGGCGGACTGGGGCCAACGTCCTGACTTTC
CDR3 protein: CASSQDGRTGANVLTF

D gene: .
clone size: .
V gene: TRBV7-9
J gene: TRBJ1-4
CDR3 DNA: TGTGCCAGCAGCCGAAGTACCGGGACTAATGAAAAACTGTTTTTT
CDR3 protein: CASSRSTGTNEKLFF

D gene: .
clone size: .
V gene: TRBV7-6
J gene: TRBJ1-2
CDR3 DNA: TGTGCCAGCAGCTCACCGACAGAGTTAGCTAACTATGGCTACACCTTC
CDR3 protein: CASSSPTELANYGYTF

D gene: .
clone size: few
V gene: TRBV29-1
J gene: TRBJ2-5
CDR3 DNA: TGCAGCGTTGTTCGGGGAGAAGAGACCCAGTACTTC
CDR3 protein: CSVVRGEETQYF

D gene: TRBD1
clone size: once
V gene: TRBV5-1
J gene: TRBJ2-2
CDR3 DNA: TGCGCCAGCAGCTCCGGACAGGGGGTAAATACCGGGGAGCTGTTTTTT
CDR3 protein: CASSSGQGVNTGELFF

D gene: TRBD1
clone size: few
V gene: TRBV10-3
J gene: TRBJ2-7
CDR3 DNA: TGTGCCATCAATCCCGGGACAGGGGGCTACGAGCAGTACTTC
CDR3 protein: CAINPGTGGYEQYF

D gene: .
clone size: .
V gene: TRBV7-6
J gene: TRBJ1-1
CDR3 DNA: TGTGCCAGCAGCTTGCAGGAGCCAGGGATCACTGAAGCTTTCTTT
CDR3 protein: CASSLQEPGITEAFF

D gene: TRBD1
clone size: few
V gene: TRBV2
J gene: TRBJ2-3
CDR3 DNA: TGTGCCAGCGGGGACAGGGAGCATACGCAGTATTTT
CDR3 protein: CASGDREHTQYF

D gene: .
clone size: few
V gene: TRBV3-1
J gene: TRBJ2-1
CDR3 DNA: TGTGCCAGCAGCCAAAAGAGACGAGAGCAGTTCTTC
CDR3 protein: CASSQKRREQFF

D gene: .
clone size: once
V gene: TRBV25-1
J gene: TRBJ2-1
CDR3 DNA: TGTGCCAGCAGTGGCGACCGGGTGTGGAATGAGCAGTTCTTC
CDR3 protein: CASSGDRVWNEQFF

D gene: .
clone size: .
V gene: TRBV10-3
J gene: TRBJ1-1
CDR3 DNA: TGTGCCATCAGTGAGTCAGTGGATCTCACTGAAGCTTTCTTT
CDR3 protein: CAISESVDLTEAFF

D gene: TRBD1
clone size: few
V gene: TRBV27
J gene: TRBJ2-7
CDR3 DNA: TGTGCCAGCAGTCTCCACAGGGGCAACGAGCAGTACTTC
CDR3 protein: CASSLHRGNEQYF

D gene: TRBD2
clone size: many
V gene: TRBV5-1
J gene: TRBJ2-1
CDR3 DNA: TGCGCCAGTAGACTAGCGAGATACAATGAGCAGTTCTTC
CDR3 protein: CASRLARYNEQFF

D gene: TRBD2
clone size: .
V gene: TRBV5-1
J gene: TRBJ2-7
CDR3 DNA: TGCGCCAGCAGAATTGGGGCTAGCGGATACAATGAGCAGTACTTC
CDR3 protein: CASRIGASGYNEQYF

D gene: .
clone size: many
V gene: TRBV2
J gene: TRBJ1-2
CDR3 DNA: TGTGCCAGCAGTGGTTCCGGGACACGGGGTGGCTACACCTTC
CDR3 protein: CASSGSGTRGGYTF